These 10 T cell receptor beta chains came from one sample sequenced in a study of shared clonotypes between healthy human individuals. Method: immunoSEQ multiplex PCR; TCRdb's copy keeps in-frame clones and lacks some. Of about 730,000 clones in the sample, roughly 72% are singletons; the top ten hold approximately 2%. The sample consisted of memory CD4+ T cells sorted from blood. The subset here: CD45RA-negative fraction. Every receptor here comes from a woman in her thirties in good health.

This clone has only a few counts. In DNA, the CDR3 is TGTGCCAGCAGCTCACTCCCCCGTGCCAAAAACATTCAGTACTTC. Amino acids: CASSSLPRAKNIQYF. The chain links TRBV21-1 to TRBJ2-4; whether TRBD2, the table's D call, matches the DNA was not checked. TRBV21-1 is labeled a pseudogene. The CDR3 is made up of 15 amino acids.

This sequence joins TRBV2 and TRBJ2-3; D is perhaps TRBD1 (6 bases). The CDR3 contains 14 residues. CDR1 and CDR2 (germline): SNHLY, FYNNEI. Trimming pared 5 bases from V and 1 base from J, leaving 10 bases between. The CDR3: CASSRGGRTDTQYF. DNA of the CDR3: TGTGCCAGCAGTCGAGGGGGTCGCACAGATACGCAGTATTTT.

This chain connects TRBV19 to TRBJ2-5, with 8 bases lining up with TRBD2. CDR1 is LNHDA, CDR2 SQIVND, per germline (reference sequence). This CDR3 comprises 14 residues. After removal of 6 bases from V and 2 bases from J, the junction contained 5 bases not matched to a gene. In DNA, the CDR3 is TGTGCCAGTAGAGCCCCTAGCGGGCAAGAGACCCAGTACTTC. Translation: CASRAPSGQETQYF.

Many counts were recorded for this clone. This chain joins TRBV28 and TRBJ1-3, with D tentatively TRBD1 (5 bases). The CDR3 contains 14 residues. Looked up from germline, CDR1 is MDHEN and CDR2 is SYDVKM. V was shortened by 1 base and J by 4 bases, with 8 bases between the two germline ends. CDR3: CASSLSWGGNTIYF. The CDR3 DNA sequence: TGTGCCAGCAGTTTATCTTGGGGGGGAAACACCATATATTTT. Complete variable domain (other parts from reference TRBV28 and TRBJ1-3): DVKVTQSSRYLVKRTGEKVFLECVQDMDHENMFWYRQDPGLGLRLIYFSYDVKMKEKGDIPEGYSVSREKKERFSLILESASTNQTSMYLCASSLSWGGNTIYFGEGSWLTVV.

In its sample, this clone was seen many times. The chain carries TRBV2 and TRBJ2-3, with unresolved D. This CDR3 has 12 residues. With 8 bases removed from V and 1 base from J, the gap between germline ends came to 7 bases. Germline V gene sequence: CDR1 SNHLY, CDR2 FYNNEI. CDR3: CASPPGTDTQYF. The CDR3 DNA sequence: TGTGCCAGCCCGCCCGGCACAGATACGCAGTATTTT.

The genes are TRBV7-9 and TRBJ2-2; 7 bases agree with TRBD2. Germline V gene sequence: CDR1 SEHNR, CDR2 FQNEAQ (reference sequence). V shed 5 bases, J shed 5 bases, and the junction held 8 bases outside the gene matches. This CDR3 spans 15 amino acids. CDR3 sequence: CASSPDWGGTGELFF. The CDR3 region has the DNA TGTGCCAGCAGCCCGGACTGGGGGGGTACCGGGGAGCTGTTTTTT.

The chain has TRBV7-2 and TRBJ2-3, with 13 positions matching TRBD2. V was pared by 6 bases and J by 0 bases, with 12 bases of the junction left unmatched. CDR1 is SGHTA and CDR2 is FQGNSA in the germline V gene. This CDR3 contains 19 residues. CDR3 DNA: TGTGCCAGCAGGTCCACGGGACTAGCGGGGTTCTCTAGCACAGATACGCAGTATTTT. It codes for CASRSTGLAGFSSTDTQYF.

V is TRBV12-5 and J is TRBJ2-6; 7 nucleotides match TRBD1. This CDR3 contains 20 residues. With 0 bases clipped from V and 3 bases from J, the junction kept 14 bases outside the gene matches. Germline V CDR1 and CDR2: LGHNT, FRNRAP. CDR3: CASGLVWYARGYDGANVLTF. The CDR3 coding sequence is TGTGCTAGTGGTTTGGTATGGTATGCCAGGGGGTATGATGGGGCCAACGTCCTGACTTTC. Together with reference TRBV12-5 and TRBJ2-6, the CDR3 gives the full variable domain: DARVTQTPRHKVTEMGQEVTMRCQPILGHNTVFWYRQTMMQGLELLAYFRNRAPLDDSGMPKDRFSAEMPDATLATLKIQPSEPRDSAVYFCASGLVWYARGYDGANVLTFGAGSRLTVL.

In the case of this clone: The same CDR3 arises from other DNA sequences in this sample as well. J is TRBJ2-6 and V is TRBV18; D is ambiguous. The CDR3 extends over 14 amino acids. V dropped 3 bases and J dropped 4 bases, with 7 bases sitting between them. CDR1 and CDR2 (germline): KGHSH, LQKENI. DNA for the CDR3: TGTGCCAGCTCACCCCCCGGCGGGGCCAACGTCCTGACTTTC. Its translation is CASSPPGGANVLTF.

The chain uses TRBV4-1 and TRBJ1-2, with TRBD1 identical over 12 bases. V lost 5 bases, J lost 4 bases, and 14 bases stayed unmatched. Germline loops: CDR1 MGHRA, CDR2 YSYEKL. The CDR3 spans 18 residues. The CDR3 here is CASSSPNRDRGPGYGYTF. The CDR3 DNA reads TGCGCCAGCAGCTCGCCAAACCGGGACAGGGGGCCTGGCTATGGCTACACCTTC.